Listed below are T cell receptor beta chains from one sample, sequenced in a study of T cells after posttransplantation cyclophosphamide. Sequencing used immunoSEQ multiplex PCR; TCRdb keeps in-frame clones, though not all of them. This sample comprises over 20,000 clones, none seen once only. The sample was PBMCs. The receptors here all came from a middle-aged man in good health, CMV-negative, and a related stem cell transplant donor. CDR3s include the opening cysteine and the closing phenylalanine or tryptophan.

j_call: TRBJ2-4
v_call: TRBV19
cdr3_aa: CASGLGRRDIQYF

j_call: TRBJ1-2
v_call: TRBV2
cdr3_aa: CASSEGTGRWYGYTF

j_call: TRBJ2-5
v_call: TRBV5-7
cdr3_aa: CASSGREGPGVETQYF

j_call: TRBJ2-6
v_call: TRBV7-3
cdr3_aa: CASSLTFPAGTGANVLTF

j_call: TRBJ2-2
v_call: TRBV19
cdr3_aa: CASSPTATGELFF

j_call: TRBJ1-1
v_call: TRBV4-1
cdr3_aa: CASGPGGAWTEAFF

j_call: TRBJ1-2
v_call: TRBV27
cdr3_aa: CASSPGQGAKRDGGYTF

j_call: TRBJ2-5
v_call: TRBV6-6
cdr3_aa: CASSYSRGQETQYF

j_call: TRBJ2-2
v_call: TRBV30
cdr3_aa: CAWSPQGRGITGELFF

j_call: TRBJ2-7
v_call: TRBV7-8
cdr3_aa: CASSLSPIYGEQYF

j_call: TRBJ2-7
v_call: TRBV7-3
cdr3_aa: CASSSGLAANEQYF

j_call: TRBJ2-3
v_call: TRBV5-1
cdr3_aa: CASSLDSDTQYF

j_call: TRBJ1-1
v_call: TRBV18
cdr3_aa: CASSPIDSHTEAFF

j_call: TRBJ2-3
v_call: TRBV4-1
cdr3_aa: CASSRLGLAGGPGFADTQYF

j_call: TRBJ2-7
v_call: TRBV7-9
cdr3_aa: CASSLEGGLAGLDEQYF

j_call: TRBJ2-1
v_call: TRBV13
cdr3_aa: CASSLILAGGNNEQFF

j_call: TRBJ2-3
v_call: TRBV6-5
cdr3_aa: CASSYSRRADTQYF

j_call: TRBJ2-1
v_call: TRBV4-1
cdr3_aa: CASSQGPSSYNEQFF

j_call: TRBJ2-7
v_call: TRBV7-2
cdr3_aa: CASSPFQGYEQYF

j_call: TRBJ1-4
v_call: TRBV5-8
cdr3_aa: CASSLLSGATNEKLFF

j_call: TRBJ2-1
v_call: TRBV23-1
cdr3_aa: CASSHRGQGGNEQFF

j_call: TRBJ2-3
v_call: TRBV4-2
cdr3_aa: CASSRSGSPTDTQYF

j_call: TRBJ1-1
v_call: TRBV6-7
cdr3_aa: CASSPKQGNTEAFF

j_call: TRBJ1-4
v_call: TRBV6-5
cdr3_aa: CASSQTGGTEKLFF

j_call: TRBJ1-1
v_call: TRBV10-3
cdr3_aa: CATTNRQDTEAFF

j_call: TRBJ2-1
v_call: TRBV5-5
cdr3_aa: CASSLNPRTSGRAFEFF

j_call: TRBJ2-7
v_call: TRBV6-6
cdr3_aa: CASTQGSRLNEQYF

j_call: TRBJ1-2
v_call: TRBV28
cdr3_aa: CASGGQNYGYTF

j_call: TRBJ2-3
v_call: TRBV2
cdr3_aa: CASSVAGDTQYF

j_call: TRBJ2-1
v_call: TRBV7-2
cdr3_aa: CASSQASGAYNEQFF

j_call: TRBJ1-1
v_call: TRBV5-1
cdr3_aa: CATSRQGSGTEAFF